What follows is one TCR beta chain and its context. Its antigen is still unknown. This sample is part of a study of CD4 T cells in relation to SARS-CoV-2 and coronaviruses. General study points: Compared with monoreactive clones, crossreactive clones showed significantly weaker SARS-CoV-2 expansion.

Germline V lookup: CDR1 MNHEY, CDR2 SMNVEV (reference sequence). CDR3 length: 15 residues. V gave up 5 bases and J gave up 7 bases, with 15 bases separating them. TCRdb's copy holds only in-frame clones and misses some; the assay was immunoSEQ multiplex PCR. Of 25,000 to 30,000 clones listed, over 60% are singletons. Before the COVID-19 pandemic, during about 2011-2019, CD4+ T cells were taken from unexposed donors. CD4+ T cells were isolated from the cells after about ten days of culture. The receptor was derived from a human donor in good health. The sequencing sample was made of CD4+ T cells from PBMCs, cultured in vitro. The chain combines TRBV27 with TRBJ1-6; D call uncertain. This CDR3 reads CASSPDWRVNSPLHF. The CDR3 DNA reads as TGTGCCAGCAGTCCCGACTGGAGGGTAAATTCACCCCTCCACTTT.